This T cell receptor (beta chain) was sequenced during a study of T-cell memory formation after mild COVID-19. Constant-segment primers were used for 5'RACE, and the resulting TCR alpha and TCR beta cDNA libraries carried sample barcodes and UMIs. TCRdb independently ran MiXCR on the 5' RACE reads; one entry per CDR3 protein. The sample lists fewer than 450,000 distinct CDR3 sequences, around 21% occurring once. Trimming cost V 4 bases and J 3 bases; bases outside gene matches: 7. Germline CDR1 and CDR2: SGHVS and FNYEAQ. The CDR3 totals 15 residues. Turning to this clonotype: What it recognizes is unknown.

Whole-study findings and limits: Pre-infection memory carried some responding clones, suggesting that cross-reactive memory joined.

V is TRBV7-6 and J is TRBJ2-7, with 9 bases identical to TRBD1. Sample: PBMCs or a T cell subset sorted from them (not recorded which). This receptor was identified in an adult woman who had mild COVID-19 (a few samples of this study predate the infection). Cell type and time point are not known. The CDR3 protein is CASSSSGTGNYEQYF. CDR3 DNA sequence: TGTGCCAGCAGCTCGTCCGGGACAGGGAACTACGAGCAGTACTTC.